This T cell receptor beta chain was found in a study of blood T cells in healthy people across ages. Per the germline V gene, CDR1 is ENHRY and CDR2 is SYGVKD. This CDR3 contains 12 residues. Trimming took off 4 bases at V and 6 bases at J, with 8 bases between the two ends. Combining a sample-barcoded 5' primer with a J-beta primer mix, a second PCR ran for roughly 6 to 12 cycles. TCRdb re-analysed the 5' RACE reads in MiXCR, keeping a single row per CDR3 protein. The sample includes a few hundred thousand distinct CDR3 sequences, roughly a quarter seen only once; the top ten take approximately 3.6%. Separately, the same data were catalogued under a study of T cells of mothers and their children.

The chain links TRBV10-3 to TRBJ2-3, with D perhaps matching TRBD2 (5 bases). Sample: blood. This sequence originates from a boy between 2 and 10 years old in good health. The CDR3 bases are TGTGCCATCAGTGGGACTCCTGATACGCAGTATTTT. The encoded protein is CAISGTPDTQYF.